Each of the 27 T cell receptor beta chains below was sequenced from the same sample in a study of shared clonotypes between healthy human individuals. CD8 cells regarded as naive lacked CD45RO, were positively chosen for CCR7, and omitted terminally differentiated effector memory CD45RA+ cells. Libraries were prepared by immunoSEQ multiplex PCR; TCRdb keeps only in-frame clonotypes and omits some of them. Seen here are about 2 million clones, about 95% observed once, and the top ten hold around 1.1%. The sequenced sample was naive CD8+ T cells sorted from blood. The source is a man between 18 and 35 years old in good health.

This chain connects TRBV5-4 to TRBJ2-3; 8 nucleotides align to TRBD1. With V trimmed by 0 bases and J by 4 bases, 10 bases remained unmatched. The CDR3 has 17 residues. Germline CDR1 reads SGHNT; CDR2 reads YYREEE (reference sequence). The CDR3 reads CASSLGQGAPIADTQYF. The CDR3, as DNA: TGTGCCAGCAGCTTGGGCCAGGGGGCCCCGATCGCAGATACGCAGTATTTT.

Note on this clone: The germline gene is not matched at one end of the junction; a read error may be the cause. The chain links TRBV7-7 to TRBJ2-1; 14 nucleotides line up with TRBD2. Germline V gene lookup returns CDR1 SSHAT and CDR2 FNYEAQ (reference sequence). This CDR3 is built from 15 residues. The CDR3 spells CASSLVTSGRDEQFF. The CDR3 DNA is TGTGCTAGCAGCTTAGTGACTAGCGGGAGGGATGAGCAGTTCTTC.

V usage is TRBV4-3 and J usage is TRBJ2-7; D tentatively reads TRBD1 or TRBD2 (5 bases each). There are 14 residues in the CDR3. V lost 0 bases to trimming and J lost 10 bases, with 16 bases between them. Germline V gene data show CDR1 as LGHNA and CDR2 as YSLEER. The CDR3 loop reads CASSQDWDPLGQYF. In DNA, the CDR3 is TGCGCCAGCAGCCAAGATTGGGACCCCCTAGGACAGTACTTC.

V gene TRBV5-4 combines with J gene TRBJ1-1; tentative D call: TRBD1 (5 bases). Germline V gene data show CDR1 as SGHNT and CDR2 as YYREEE (reference sequence). CDR3 length: 13 amino acids. V gave up 3 bases and J gave up 3 bases, with 9 bases separating them. CDR3 DNA: TGTGCCAGCAGCTCCCCGGGGGACACTGAAGCTTTCTTT. Encoded protein: CASSSPGDTEAFF.

The DNA for the CDR3 is TGTGCCAGTAGTGGAAGTACGAGCTCCTATAATTCACCCCTCCACTTT. It codes for CASSGSTSSYNSPLHF. The V gene is TRBV19, the J gene TRBJ1-6; no reliable D call. Germline CDR1 and CDR2: LNHDA and SQIVND (reference sequence). V was shortened by 5 bases and J by 0 bases, with 11 bases between the two germline ends. The CDR3 runs to 16 residues.

J is TRBJ1-1 and V is TRBV4-1, with D uncertain. In germline, CDR1 is MGHRA, CDR2 YSYEKL. CDR3 length: 14 residues. Trimming took 4 bases from V and 1 from J, leaving 10 bases between them. CDR3 in amino acids: CASSLLIWNTEAFF. CDR3 sequence (DNA): TGCGCCAGCAGCCTCCTCATTTGGAACACTGAAGCTTTCTTT.

The chain joins TRBV6-5 to TRBJ1-5; the D is unclear. This CDR3 spans 14 amino acids. Germline values: CDR1 MNHEY, CDR2 SVGAGI. The V end was cut by 6 bases, the J end by 0 bases, with 9 bases between. DNA of the CDR3: TGTGCCAGCAGCTCCTTGAATAGCAATCAGCCCCAGCATTTT. Protein product: CASSSLNSNQPQHF.

The rearrangement joins TRBV7-9 to TRBJ2-1, with D perhaps matching TRBD2 (5 bases). This CDR3 contains 17 residues. The germline V and J ends were trimmed by 1 base and 4 bases, with 17 bases remaining between them. Germline CDR1 and CDR2: SEHNR and FQNEAQ (reference sequence). DNA for the CDR3: TGTGCCAGCAGCTTAGGTCCCCTGGATAGCGAGTACAATGAGCAGTTCTTC. This encodes CASSLGPLDSEYNEQFF.

The chain combines TRBV9 with TRBJ2-2, with 11 nucleotides matching TRBD2. Germline CDR1 SGDLS, CDR2 YYNGEE. There are 18 residues in the CDR3. The ends lost 0 bases at V and 0 bases at J; junction bases unmatched: 4. The CDR3 DNA sequence: TGTGCCAGCAGCGTAGACCCTAGCGGGAGGACGAACACCGGGGAGCTGTTTTTT. This gives the protein CASSVDPSGRTNTGELFF.

This chain connects TRBV14 to TRBJ2-3; unclear D gene. Looked up from germline, CDR1 is SGHDN and CDR2 is FVKESK. The CDR3 spans 15 residues. V lost 1 base and J lost 4, with 12 bases in between. CDR3 sequence reads: CASSQADSPPDTQYF. The CDR3 nucleotides read TGTGCCAGCAGCCAAGCAGATAGCCCCCCAGATACGCAGTATTTT.

V and J are TRBV4-1 and TRBJ2-1; D may be TRBD1 or TRBD2 (5 bases each). The germline V and J ends were trimmed by 1 base and 6 bases, with 7 bases remaining between them. The CDR3 contains 13 residues. Germline V gives CDR1 MGHRA, CDR2 YSYEKL. This CDR3 is CASSQGDANEQFF. CDR3 DNA: TGCGCCAGCAGCCAAGGGGACGCCAATGAGCAGTTCTTC.

V and J are TRBV10-1 and TRBJ2-1, with 8 bases that match TRBD2. This CDR3 contains 19 residues. The V segment lost 3 bases and the J segment 2 bases; nucleotides outside the gene matches: 15. Germline CDR1 is WNHNN and CDR2 is SYGVQD (reference sequence). The CDR3 DNA follows: TGCGCCAGCAGTGAAATTAGCGGGGCCCGAGTGGGGGCCTACAATGAGCAGTTCTTC. Its translation is CASSEISGARVGAYNEQFF.

With respect to this clone: A much larger clonotype is one base distant, so this may be a read error. CDR3 protein: CASSYSNTEAFF. The CDR3 coding sequence is TGTGCCAGCAGTTACAGCAACACTGAAGCTTTCTTT. The chain joins TRBV2 to TRBJ1-1; D is ambiguous. CDR1 and CDR2 (germline): SNHLY, FYNNEI. The CDR3 extends over 12 amino acids. V lost 5 bases and J lost 2, with 6 bases in between.

The chain recombines TRBV4-3 with TRBJ2-2, with D possibly matching TRBD2 (7 bases). Deletions cut 0 bases from V and 3 bases from J, with 23 bases between. CDR3 length equals 20 residues. Germline CDR1 and CDR2: LGHNA and YSLEER. Here the CDR3 reads CASSQDGLGPSEGDTGELFF. CDR3 in DNA: TGCGCCAGCAGCCAAGACGGACTAGGCCCCAGCGAGGGGGACACCGGGGAGCTGTTTTTT.

The rearrangement links TRBV6-1 to TRBJ2-2, with D unresolved. V was clipped by 1 base and J by 7 bases, with 7 bases between them. CDR3 size: 13 residues. The germline V gene encodes CDR1 MNHNS and CDR2 SASEGT. CDR3 amino acids: CASSEVGGGELFF. The CDR3 DNA reads as TGTGCCAGCAGTGAAGTGGGTGGCGGGGAGCTGTTTTTT.

The chain recombines TRBV10-3 with TRBJ2-7; D is undetermined. There are 14 residues in the CDR3. The germline V gene encodes CDR1 ENHRY and CDR2 SYGVKD. Between the trimmed V and J ends, which lost 3 bases and 3 bases, there was a span of 12 bases. As DNA, the CDR3 is TGTGCCATCAGTGACGAGGCAGGAAGCTACGAGCAGTACTTC. Residues: CAISDEAGSYEQYF.

The genes are TRBV25-1 and TRBJ1-1, with D unresolved. Trimming cost V 3 bases and J 4 bases, with 15 bases left between them. The CDR3 sequence is 15 residues long. Germline V gene lookup returns CDR1 MGHDK and CDR2 SYGVNS. CDR3 amino acids: CASSDDRRFGTEAFF. CDR3 in DNA: TGTGCCAGCAGTGATGATAGGCGATTTGGCACTGAAGCTTTCTTT.

This chain connects TRBV9 to TRBJ1-2, with D uncertain. Trimming removed 3 bases from V and 7 bases from J, with 10 bases in between. The V gene's germline CDR1 is SGDLS and CDR2 YYNGEE. CDR3 length equals 12 residues. Here the CDR3 DNA reads TGTGCCAGCAGCGGCTCTTCACTTGGCTACACCTTC. This encodes CASSGSSLGYTF.

The V gene is TRBV7-6, the J gene TRBJ1-2; 9 bases map to TRBD1. Trimming at V came to 2 bases and at J to 6 bases, leaving 4 bases not matched to a gene. Per the germline V gene, CDR1 is SGHVS and CDR2 is FNYEAQ. The CDR3 extends over 14 amino acids. The CDR3 spells CASSLWTGDDGYTF. CDR3 nucleotides: TGTGCCAGCAGCTTATGGACAGGGGATGATGGCTACACCTTC.

This rearrangement joins TRBV5-4 to TRBJ2-7; a possible D gene is TRBD1 (5 bases). The CDR3 is made up of 13 amino acids. The germline gives CDR1 SGHNT, CDR2 YYREEE (reference sequence). V gave up 5 bases and J gave up 5 bases, with 14 bases separating them. The CDR3, as DNA: TGTGCCAGCAGGGTACAGGAACAGAACGAGCAGTACTTC. Protein product: CASRVQEQNEQYF.

This chain connects TRBV21-1 to TRBJ2-5; the table assigns TRBD2, which was not confirmed against the DNA. TRBV21-1 is an annotated pseudogene. The length of the CDR3 is 17 residues. CDR3 sequence (DNA): TGTGCCAGCAGCACCCACCGGGGCGGGGGGTACCAAGAGACCCAGTACTTC. It translates to CASSTHRGGGYQETQYF.

The V and J genes are TRBV4-1 and TRBJ2-7; the match to TRBD2 covers 8 bases. Germline CDR1 is MGHRA and CDR2 is YSYEKL. The CDR3 has 17 residues. J was trimmed by 3 bases and V by 3 bases; bases with no gene match: 13. The CDR3 nucleotides read TGCGCCAGCAGCCAGCCGCCGAGGATAGCGGGGAACTACGAGCAGTACTTC. This codes for CASSQPPRIAGNYEQYF.

On this clone itself: The identical CDR3 is also encoded by other nucleotide sequences in the sample. The chain carries TRBV19 and TRBJ2-7; D is uncertain. The CDR3 is 13 amino acids. Trimming took off 1 base at V and 2 bases at J, with 6 bases between the two ends. The germline CDR1 and CDR2 sequences are LNHDA and SQIVND (reference sequence). CDR3 region: CASSIGPAYEQYF. The CDR3 DNA is TGTGCCAGTAGTATAGGTCCCGCCTACGAGCAGTACTTC.

Concerning this clone: Relative to the germline gene, one junction end is altered; a read error may explain this. This chain links TRBV4-1 with TRBJ2-7; no clear D gene. CDR3 length: 11 residues. Germline V lookup: CDR1 MGHRA, CDR2 YSYEKL. CDR3 region: CASSQEGTLYF. CDR3 bases: TGCGCCAGCAGCCAAGAAGGCACACTCTATTTC.

V usage is TRBV28 and J usage is TRBJ2-7; D possibly corresponds to TRBD1 (6 bases). Germline V gene data show CDR1 as MDHEN and CDR2 as SYDVKM. The V and J ends lost 6 bases and 7 bases respectively, with 19 bases between them. CDR3 size: 14 residues. The CDR3 reads CASSPKGGWQEQYF. As DNA, the CDR3 is TGTGCCAGCAGCCCAAAAGGGGGATGGCAGGAGCAGTACTTC.

J is TRBJ2-3 and V is TRBV6-6; TRBD2 is a possible D gene (6 bases). V lost 7 bases to trimming and J lost 4 bases, with 12 bases between them. CDR1 and CDR2 (germline): MNHNY, SVGAGI (reference sequence). CDR3 length: 13 amino acids. CDR3 nucleotide sequence: TGTGCCAGCACCCTAGGCGGGGCAGATACGCAGTATTTT. Its translation is CASTLGGADTQYF.

Notes on this clone: The junction departs from germline at one end; a sequencing error may be responsible. V and J are TRBV7-9 and TRBJ1-2; weak D call: TRBD1 (5 bases). The CDR3 covers 12 residues. The germline V gene has CDR1 SEHNR and CDR2 FQNEAQ (reference sequence). The CDR3 region is CASSLADTLTAF. The CDR3 DNA reads as TGTGCCAGCAGCTTAGCGGACACCCTAACCGCCTTC.